The source of this T cell receptor (beta chain) is a study of blood T cell repertoires in COVID-19. Study overall: PBMCs, B-cell-depleted T cells, or T cells were the source of the cDNA or gDNA that made up the material.

Clones were sequenced by immunoSEQ multiplex PCR, and TCRdb holds only the in-frame ones, with some missing. This sample yields some 78,000 clones, of which around nine tenths are seen a single time; less than 5% belongs to the top ten. The CDR3 sequence is 14 residues long. V lost 1 base, J lost 1 base, and 6 bases lay in between. The V gene's germline CDR1 is MNHEY and CDR2 SVGEGT. Sequenced input: peripheral blood. The V and J genes are TRBV6-2 or TRBV6-3 and TRBJ2-3; D gene uncertain. This receptor was obtained from a man in his fifties with active or convalescent COVID-19. The CDR3 loop reads CASSYWQGTDTQYF. The DNA of the CDR3 is TGTGCCAGCAGTTACTGGCAGGGCACAGATACGCAGTATTTT.